This TCR beta chain was recovered during a study of blood T cells in healthy people across ages. General study findings and limits: The recorded TCR beta diversity per million T cells decreased in a roughly linear manner with age. Long-lived donors carried more naive CD4+ cells and greater diversity than aged donors.

Notes on this clonotype: Its target is not known.

The authors ran a second PCR of roughly 6 to 12 cycles using a sample-barcoded 5' primer and a J-beta primer mix. Each cDNA molecule was tagged by a template-switch adaptor with 12 random nucleotides. TCRdb used MiXCR to reprocess the 5' RACE reads, holding one entry per CDR3 protein. The sample carries over 950,000 distinct CDR3 sequences, about 53% recorded once. The germline V gene has CDR1 DFQATT and CDR2 SNEGSKA (reference sequence). The CDR3 sequence is 15 residues long. V lost 0 bases, J lost 1 base, and 5 bases stayed unmatched. Specimen: blood. V gene TRBV20-1 combines with J gene TRBJ2-7; 8 bases align to TRBD2. This TCR was sampled from a woman in her sixties in good health. The CDR3 protein is CSARDHTSGSYEQYF. CDR3 coding DNA: TGCAGTGCTAGAGATCACACTAGCGGATCCTACGAGCAGTACTTC.